This TCR beta chain was recorded in a study of cytomegalovirus exposure and HLA in healthy donors. Vbeta (60) and Jbeta (13) primers were used in the PCR. Repertoires were generated with immunoSEQ multiplex PCR, while TCRdb's copy carries only in-frame clones and drops some. The table lists approximately 150,000 clones, about 70% of them singletons. Study findings and constraints: With DRB1 most and HLA-C fewest, TCR association rates differed between HLA loci in a later analysis. Based on reports, TCR beta sequences accurately predicted HLA-A and HLA-B alleles for most subjects.

On this clone: Its cognate antigen is unknown.

The germline CDR1 and CDR2 sequences are SGHNT and YYREEE (reference sequence). The V and J ends lost 0 bases and 0 bases respectively, with 12 bases between them. The CDR3 sequence is 16 residues long. The source is a woman between 40 and 50 years old in good health and CMV-seronegative. V is TRBV5-4 and J is TRBJ1-2; maybe TRBD1 (6 bases). Input material: PBMCs. DNA for the CDR3: TGTGCCAGCAGCTTGGGACAGGCGACATCTAACTATGGCTACACCTTC. It codes for CASSLGQATSNYGYTF.